This T cell receptor (beta chain) was captured by sequencing in a study of blood T cell repertoires in COVID-19. Whole-study context: Material from acute and convalescent COVID-19 was sourced from the United States, Italy and Spain. Sources were T cells, B-cell-depleted T cells, or PBMCs; the material itself was cDNA or gDNA.

Only in-frame clones appear in the TCRdb table, and some are missing; sequencing was by immunoSEQ multiplex PCR. The sample has fewer than 500,000 clones; roughly 90% are singletons. This clone was picked up a small number of times. This CDR3 contains 15 residues. Germline V gene data show CDR1 as PRHDT and CDR2 as FYEKMQ (reference sequence). The germline V and J ends were trimmed by 3 bases and 1 base, with 10 bases remaining between them. The TCR was taken from a woman aged 30 to 39 with acute COVID-19. V is TRBV13 and J is TRBJ1-3; D may be TRBD1 (6 bases). Specimen: PBMCs or T cells enriched from blood (not recorded which). CDR3: CASSFGQLSGNTIYF. The CDR3 DNA reads as TGTGCCAGCAGCTTCGGACAGTTGTCTGGAAACACCATATATTTT.